This paragraph reports one T cell receptor beta chain. Its antigen remains unidentified. Trimming at V came to 6 bases and at J to 4 bases, leaving 8 bases not matched to a gene. Per the germline V gene, CDR1 is KGHSH and CDR2 is LQKENI. CDR3 length equals 14 residues. The data were produced by immunoSEQ multiplex PCR, yet TCRdb's version contains in-frame clones alone and is incomplete. The sample has about 120,000 clones, about 91% seen once. The sample is drawn from a study of T cell responses to AZD1222 COVID-19 vaccine. General study points: The study found Spike-specific TCR breadth and depth rose after two AZD1222 doses. None of the repertoires were sampled until the peak T cell response had passed. Possibly, clonal diversity was underestimated; donors were largely white British and included more females. Just six AZD1222 recipients tested seropositive at baseline.

The chain employs TRBV18 and TRBJ1-2; the match to TRBD1 covers 7 bases. The sequences come from peripheral blood, collected on day 0 of AZD1222 vaccination. The clonotype was recovered from an adult in good health. CDR3 loop: CASSRTRDSYGYTF. Written as DNA, the CDR3 is TGTGCCAGCTCCCGAACGAGGGACAGCTATGGCTACACCTTC.